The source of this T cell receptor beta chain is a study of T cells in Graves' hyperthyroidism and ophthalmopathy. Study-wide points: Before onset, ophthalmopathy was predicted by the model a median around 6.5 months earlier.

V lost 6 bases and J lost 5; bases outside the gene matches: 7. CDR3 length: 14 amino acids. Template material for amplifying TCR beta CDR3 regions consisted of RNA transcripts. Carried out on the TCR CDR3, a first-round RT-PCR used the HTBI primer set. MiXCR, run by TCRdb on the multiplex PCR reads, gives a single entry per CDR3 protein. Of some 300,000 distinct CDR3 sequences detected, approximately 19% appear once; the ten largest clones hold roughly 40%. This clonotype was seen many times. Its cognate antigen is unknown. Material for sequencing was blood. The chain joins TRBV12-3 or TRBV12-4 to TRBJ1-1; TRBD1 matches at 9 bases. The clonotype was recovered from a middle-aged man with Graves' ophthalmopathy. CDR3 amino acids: CASSPTGGETEAFF. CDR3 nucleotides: TGTGCCAGCAGCCCGACAGGGGGAGAAACTGAAGCTTTCTTT.